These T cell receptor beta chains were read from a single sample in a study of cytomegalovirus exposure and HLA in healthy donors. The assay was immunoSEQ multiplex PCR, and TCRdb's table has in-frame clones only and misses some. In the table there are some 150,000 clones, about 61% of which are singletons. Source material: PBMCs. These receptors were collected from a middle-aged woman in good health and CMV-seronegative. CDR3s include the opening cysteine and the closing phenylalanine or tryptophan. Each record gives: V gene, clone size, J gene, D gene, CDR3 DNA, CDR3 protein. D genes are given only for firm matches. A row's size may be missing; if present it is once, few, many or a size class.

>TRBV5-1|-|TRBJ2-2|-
TGCGCCAGCAGCTTGCGCCAGGGGTCCGGGGAGCTGTTTTTT
CASSLRQGSGELFF
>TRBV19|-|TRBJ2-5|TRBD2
TGTGCCAGCGGTAGCGGGGGGGCCCAGGAGACCCAGTACTTC
CASGSGGAQETQYF
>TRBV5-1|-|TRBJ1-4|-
TGCGCCAGCAGCTTGGGCGGGGGCGGATCTAATGAAAAACTGTTTTTT
CASSLGGGGSNEKLFF
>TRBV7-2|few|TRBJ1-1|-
TGTGCCAGCAGCTTAAGGCTTCAGGGGACTGAAGCTTTCTTT
CASSLRLQGTEAFF
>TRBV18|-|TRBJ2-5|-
TGTGCCAGCTCATATGGTGGAGTGAATCGAGAGACCCAGTACTTC
CASSYGGVNRETQYF
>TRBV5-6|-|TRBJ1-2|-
TGTGCCAGCAGCTTATGGGAGGGGACCTATGGCTACACCTTC
CASSLWEGTYGYTF
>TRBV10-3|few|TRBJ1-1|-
TGTGCCATCAGTGGAGCGAACACTGAAGCTTTCTTT
CAISGANTEAFF
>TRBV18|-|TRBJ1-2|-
TGTGCCAGCTCGCCAAAACAGGGCCCGGATGGCTACACCTTC
CASSPKQGPDGYTF
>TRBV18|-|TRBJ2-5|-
TGTGCCAGCTCACCAAGTCGGGGGGCGGAAGAGACCCAGTACTTC
CASSPSRGAEETQYF
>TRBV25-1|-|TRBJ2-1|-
TGTGCCAGCGAGTCCAAGCGAAATGAGCAGTTCTTC
CASESKRNEQFF
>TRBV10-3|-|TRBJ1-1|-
TGTGCCATCAGTGAGTGGGACCGGGACACCTCCACTGAAGCTTTCTTT
CAISEWDRDTSTEAFF
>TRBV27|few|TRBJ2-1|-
TGTGCCAGCGTACCTCTGACAGGAAATCATGAGCAGTTCTTC
CASVPLTGNHEQFF
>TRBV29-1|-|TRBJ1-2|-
TGCAGCGTTGAGCACAGGCTTACTCACTATGGCTACACCTTC
CSVEHRLTHYGYTF
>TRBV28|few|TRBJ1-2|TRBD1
TGTGCCAGCAGTCCTACCGGGACAGAATTCAATGGCTACACCTTC
CASSPTGTEFNGYTF
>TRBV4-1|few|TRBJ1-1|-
TGCGCCAGCAGCCGAGTGCCGATGAACACTGAAGCTTTCTTT
CASSRVPMNTEAFF
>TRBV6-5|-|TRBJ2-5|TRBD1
TGTGCCAGCAGTTTCCAGACAGGGACCCTGGAGACCCAGTACTTC
CASSFQTGTLETQYF
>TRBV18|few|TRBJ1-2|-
TGTGCCAGCTCATCTTCTCGGGATGGCTACACCTTC
CASSSSRDGYTF
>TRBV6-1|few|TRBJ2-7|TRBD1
TGTGCCAGCGTGGTGAGGGACAGGGGCTACGAGCAGTACTTC
CASVVRDRGYEQYF
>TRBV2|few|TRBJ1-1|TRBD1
TGTGCCTGCTTTTCAGGATTCGGGACAGAGGTTAGCACTGAAGCTTTCTTT
CACFSGFGTEVSTEAFF
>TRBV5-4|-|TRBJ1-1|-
TGTGCCAGCAGCTTGGGCCAACAGGGAGTGAACACTGAAGCTTTCTTT
CASSLGQQGVNTEAFF
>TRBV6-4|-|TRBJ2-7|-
TGTGCCAGCAGTCCAGTATCAGGGGACGAGCAGTACTTC
CASSPVSGDEQYF
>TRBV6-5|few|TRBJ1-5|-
TGTGCCAGCCGGGGGGGAAGCAATCAGCCCCAGCATTTT
CASRGGSNQPQHF
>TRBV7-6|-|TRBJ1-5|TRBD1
TGTGCCAGCAGCTTAGAGGCACCGGGACAGGCTAATCAGCCCCAGCATTTT
CASSLEAPGQANQPQHF
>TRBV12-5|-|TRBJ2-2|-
TGTGCTAGTGGTCCCCCCTCATCGGGGTTGAACACCGGGGAGCTGTTTTTT
CASGPPSSGLNTGELFF
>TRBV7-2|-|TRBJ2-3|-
TGTGCCAGCTGTAAACAGGTTTCAGATACGCAGTATTTT
CASCKQVSDTQYF
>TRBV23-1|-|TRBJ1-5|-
TGCGCCAGCAGTAATGGGGGCTGGTATCAGCCCCAGCATTTT
CASSNGGWYQPQHF
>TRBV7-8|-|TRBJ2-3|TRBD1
TGTGCCAGCAGCTTAGCGCGGACAGGGCCCGCACGCACAGATACGCAGTATTTT
CASSLARTGPARTDTQYF